The 4 T cell receptor beta chains listed next were all sequenced from one sample in a study of PD-L1 blockade in urothelial cancer. Regarding time point: pretreatment peripheral blood. This table comes from immunoSEQ multiplex PCR, and its TCRdb copy is limited to in-frame clones, with some not included. The repertoire holds roughly 63,000 clones, with 65% to 90% as singletons. The specimen comprised PBMCs, sampled around atezolizumab (anti-PD-L1) treatment. Receptors were obtained from a man between 65 and 85 years old with urothelial cancer.

This clone has a single count. One junction end disagrees with the germline gene, perhaps due to a read error. The chain is built from TRBV2 and TRBJ2-5, with 10 bases aligning to TRBD1. Germline CDR1 reads SNHLY; CDR2 reads FYNNEI. CDR3 length: 15 residues. CDR3 in DNA: TGTGCCACCAGTACCGGGACAGGGGTCCAAGAGACCCAGTACTTC. Its protein product is CATSTGTGVQETQYF.

This CDR3 reads CASRGGSSGSFQETQYF. CDR3 DNA sequence: TGCGCCAGCAGGGGGGGCTCTAGCGGATCGTTCCAAGAGACCCAGTACTTC. The chain uses TRBV5-1 and TRBJ2-5, with a tentative D call TRBD2 (7 bases). There are 17 residues in the CDR3. From germline, CDR1 is SGHRS and CDR2 YFSETQ. Trimming stripped 5 bases from V and 1 base from J, with 21 bases between.

This sequence joins TRBV28 and TRBJ1-2; D might be TRBD1 (6 bases). Germline CDR1 MDHEN, CDR2 SYDVKM. The CDR3 spans 13 residues. V was cut by 5 bases and J by 8 bases, with 15 bases left in between. The CDR3 sequence: CASSLWGGRGYTF. In DNA, the CDR3 is TGTGCCAGCAGTCTCTGGGGGGGCCGAGGCTACACCTTC.

CDR3 residues: CASSPRLNIQYF. CDR3 sequence (DNA): TGTGCCAGCAGCCCGCGACTAAACATTCAGTACTTC. This chain joins TRBV11-2 and TRBJ2-4; D is undetermined. This CDR3 contains 12 residues. Deletions cut 5 bases from V and 6 bases from J, with 8 bases between. In germline, CDR1 is SGHAT, CDR2 FQNNGV.